The T cell receptor beta chain described here comes from a study of blood T cell repertoires in COVID-19. Study-level information: The United States, Italy and Spain provided the acute and convalescent COVID-19 samples. The analysed material was cDNA or gDNA that came from T cells, B-cell-depleted T cells, or PBMCs.

This table comes from immunoSEQ multiplex PCR, and its TCRdb copy is limited to in-frame clones, with some not included. The sample consists of about 200,000 clones, roughly 80% of them appearing once. Followed over time, Seattle patients had been enrolled while infection was active. The CDR3 runs 12 residues. Germline V gene lookup returns CDR1 GTSNPN and CDR2 SVGIG (reference sequence). Trimming took off 6 bases at V and 2 bases at J, with 9 bases between the two ends. This receptor was taken from a man between 60 and 75 years old with COVID-19, enrolled during active disease. The chain combines TRBV30 with TRBJ2-3; maybe TRBD2 (6 bases). Specimen: peripheral blood. The CDR3 coding sequence is TGTGCCTGCGCGGGGAACACAGATACGCAGTATTTT. This gives the protein CACAGNTDTQYF.